The rows below give T cell receptor beta chains drawn from one sample of a study of T cell repertoires in aging, cancer and after chemotherapy. Using its own MiXCR run on the multiplex PCR reads, TCRdb lists one record per CDR3 protein. Among about 11,000 distinct CDR3 sequences listed, roughly a quarter were seen once. Sequenced sample: blood. The receptors here all came from a human donor in good health. Both conserved end residues are part of each CDR3. The order of the fields is J gene, V gene, clone size, D gene, CDR3 DNA, CDR3 protein. A D gene is named only where the DNA matches it firmly. Size is stated for part of the rows, as once, few or many counts, or as a class when the clone is expanded.

>TRBJ2-3|TRBV20-1|NA|TRBD2
TGCAGTGCTAGTAGCCTAGCGGAAAGCACAGATACGCAGTATTTT
CSASSLAESTDTQYF
>TRBJ2-1|TRBV12-3/TRBV12-4|NA|TRBD2
TGTGCCAGCAGTTTCCGGACTAGCGGATACAATGAGCAGTTCTTC
CASSFRTSGYNEQFF
>TRBJ2-3|TRBV20-1|medium-sized|NA
TGCAGTGCTAGGCAGGGTAACACAGATACGCAGTATTTT
CSARQGNTDTQYF
>TRBJ2-1|TRBV6-1|medium-sized|NA
TGTGCCAGCAGCCTGGATGGGGGTAGGTATGAGCAGTTCTTC
CASSLDGGRYEQFF
>TRBJ2-7|TRBV5-1|few|NA
TGCGCCAGCAGCTTAAGGGGAGGTGGGCCTACCATGACATACGAGCAGTACTTC
CASSLRGGGPTMTYEQYF
>TRBJ1-2|TRBV29-1|NA|NA
TGCAGCGTGGGGGAAAGGTATGGCTACACCTTC
CSVGERYGYTF
>TRBJ2-7|TRBV2|NA|NA
TGTGCCAGCAGTGGGGAGAGACGGGGCTACGAGCAGTACTTC
CASSGERRGYEQYF
>TRBJ1-2|TRBV28|few|NA
TGTGCCAGCAGTTTGACTAACTATGGCTACACCTTC
CASSLTNYGYTF
>TRBJ2-3|TRBV6-5|once|TRBD2
TGTGCCAGCAGAGCGGGACTATCCACAGATACGCAGTATTTT
CASRAGLSTDTQYF
>TRBJ2-1|TRBV20-1|few|NA
TGCAGTGCTCCTCGGGAATTTGACTCCTACAATGAGCAGTTCTTC
CSAPREFDSYNEQFF
>TRBJ1-2|TRBV12-3/TRBV12-4|few|NA
TGTGCCAGCAGAAAGGGGGGGGATGGCTACACCTTC
CASRKGGDGYTF
>TRBJ2-1|TRBV5-6|NA|NA
TGTGCCAGCAGCTTGGGGGGGGCGGGGACACCAACGAGGTATGAGCAGTTCTTC
CASSLGGAGTPTRYEQFF
>TRBJ2-7|TRBV6-1|NA|NA
TGTGCCAGCGCGGGGGACAGGAGCTCCTACGAGCAGTACTTC
CASAGDRSSYEQYF
>TRBJ1-2|TRBV5-4|medium-sized|TRBD1
TGTGCCAGCAGCACAGAGACAGGGTTCGGCTACACCTTC
CASSTETGFGYTF
>TRBJ1-1|TRBV7-9|NA|NA
TGTGCCAGCAGCGCGGGACACACGAACACTGAAGCTTTCTTT
CASSAGHTNTEAFF
>TRBJ1-5|TRBV20-1|NA|NA
TGCAGTGCTAGACCGCTTTCGGGCAATCAGCCCCAGCATTTT
CSARPLSGNQPQHF
>TRBJ2-3|TRBV29-1|NA|TRBD2
TGCAGCTCCCAGGCCTGGAGCGGGGGCGATACGCAGTATTTT
CSSQAWSGGDTQYF
>TRBJ2-5|TRBV4-2|NA|TRBD2
TGCGCCAGCAGCCAGGTGGGACTAGCGGGGGGCACAATGGAGACCCAGTACTTC
CASSQVGLAGGTMETQYF
>TRBJ2-7|TRBV7-2|NA|TRBD1
TGTGCCAGCAGCTTAGTCGGTGCAGGGGGCTACGAGCAGTACTTC
CASSLVGAGGYEQYF
>TRBJ1-3|TRBV5-1|few|NA
TGCGCCAGCAGCTTGGTCGGCAGTACTGGAAACACCATATATTTT
CASSLVGSTGNTIYF
>TRBJ1-2|TRBV5-5|medium-sized|NA
TGTGCCAGCAGCTTGGGGCAGAATGTAATCTATGGCTACACCTTC
CASSLGQNVIYGYTF
>TRBJ1-5|TRBV12-5|NA|NA
TGTGCTAGTGGCCCTGGACTCGGGAATCAGCCCCAGCATTTT
CASGPGLGNQPQHF
>TRBJ2-1|TRBV20-1|medium-sized|TRBD2
TGCAGTGTTGAGACTAGCGGGGATTACAATGAGCAGTTCTTC
CSVETSGDYNEQFF
>TRBJ2-3|TRBV30|medium-sized|NA
TGTGCCTGGGGCCGGCTGGGGACAGATACGCAGTATTTT
CAWGRLGTDTQYF
>TRBJ1-4|TRBV19|NA|NA
TGTGCCAGTACCCACAGGGCAACTAATGAAAAACTGTTTTTT
CASTHRATNEKLFF
>TRBJ2-7|TRBV5-1|NA|TRBD1
TGCGCCAGCAGTTCGGGCCGGATAGACAGGGCGGGCGAGCAGTACTTC
CASSSGRIDRAGEQYF
>TRBJ2-2|TRBV20-1|NA|TRBD2
TGCAGTGCCCCTCCCCTCGCGGGGGGCAGGACCGGGGAGCTGTTTTTT
CSAPPLAGGRTGELFF
>TRBJ2-7|TRBV11-2|few|NA
TGTGCCAGCAGCTTAGAGGCTGCGGGGACCCCCTACGAGCAGTACTTC
CASSLEAAGTPYEQYF
>TRBJ1-3|TRBV19|medium-sized|NA
TGTGCCAGTAGCCTCAGGGGATTTGGAAACACCATATATTTT
CASSLRGFGNTIYF
>TRBJ1-2|TRBV5-1|NA|NA
TGCGCCAGCAGCTTGGGACAGGTTAAGGGCTACACCTTC
CASSLGQVKGYTF
>TRBJ2-3|TRBV5-1|NA|NA
TGCGCCAGCAGTCCGGGATCTTTAGAAAATACGCAGTATTTT
CASSPGSLENTQYF
>TRBJ2-3|TRBV18|NA|NA
TGTGCCAGCTCACCAACTAGCAGTAGCACAGATACGCAGTATTTT
CASSPTSSSTDTQYF
>TRBJ1-6|TRBV2|NA|NA
TGTGCCAGCAGTGAGGGCAGGGTTTACTCACCCCTCCACTTT
CASSEGRVYSPLHF
>TRBJ1-4|TRBV7-2|few|NA
TGTGCCAGCAGCTTAACGTCTCTCCCTTCAAATGAAAAACTGTTTTTT
CASSLTSLPSNEKLFF
>TRBJ2-5|TRBV24-1|NA|TRBD1
TGTGCCACCAGTGATCCCGGGACAGGGAAGAAGACCCAGTACTTC
CATSDPGTGKKTQYF
>TRBJ2-2|TRBV12-3/TRBV12-4|NA|TRBD2
TGTGCCAGCAGTTTAAGCGGGGGTGCCGGGGAGCTGTTTTTT
CASSLSGGAGELFF
>TRBJ2-2|TRBV29-1|medium-sized|NA
TGCAGCGTTGGATACAGCGGTGCAAACACCGGGGAGCTGTTTTTT
CSVGYSGANTGELFF
>TRBJ2-1|TRBV4-2|NA|TRBD2
TGTGCCAGCAGCCAAGATCACGCTCCGGGACTAGCGGGGGAAAATGAGCAGTTCTTC
CASSQDHAPGLAGENEQFF
>TRBJ2-2|TRBV13|few|NA
TGTGCCAGCAGCTTAGAACAGGGAGGCACCGGGGAGCTGTTTTTT
CASSLEQGGTGELFF
>TRBJ2-2|TRBV6-5|medium-sized|NA
TGTGCCAGCAGTTACGGTCCCGGGGAGCTGTTTTTT
CASSYGPGELFF
>TRBJ2-5|TRBV5-1|NA|TRBD2
TGCGCCAGCAGCTTGGGGCGAGCGGGGGCACAAGAGACCCAGTACTTC
CASSLGRAGAQETQYF
>TRBJ1-1|TRBV10-3|NA|NA
TGTGCCATCAAACGACAGCCGCGGCTGAACACTGAAGCTTTCTTT
CAIKRQPRLNTEAFF
>TRBJ2-2|TRBV15|medium-sized|NA
TGTGCCACCAGCACGACAATGACCGGGGAGCTGTTTTTT
CATSTTMTGELFF
>TRBJ1-2|TRBV6-5|medium-sized|NA
TGTGCCAGCAGTTACTCCCCAATGGAAGTGGATGGCTACACCTTC
CASSYSPMEVDGYTF
>TRBJ2-5|TRBV7-9|NA|NA
TGTGCCAGCAGCTTAGTTTACGGACACCAAGAGACCCAGTACTTC
CASSLVYGHQETQYF
>TRBJ2-5|TRBV6-4|few|NA
TGTGCCAGCAGCTGGCCGGGGGCGACGGAGACCCAGTACTTC
CASSWPGATETQYF
>TRBJ1-4|TRBV5-6|few|NA
TGTGCCAGCAGCTTGAAACCTCGCGGGTCGACTGGTGAAAAACTGTTTTTT
CASSLKPRGSTGEKLFF
>TRBJ2-2|TRBV10-3|NA|TRBD1
TGTGCCATCAGTGAAAGACAGGGCACCACCGGGGAGCTGTTTTTT
CAISERQGTTGELFF
>TRBJ1-1|TRBV30|medium-sized|TRBD1
TGTGCCTGGGGACAGGGGATCACTGAAGCTTTCTTT
CAWGQGITEAFF
>TRBJ1-1|TRBV6-1|medium-sized|NA
TGTGCCAGCAGTGTAAGTCCGTGGGCGAACACTGAAGCTTTCTTT
CASSVSPWANTEAFF
>TRBJ1-2|TRBV2|NA|TRBD1
TGTGCCAGCAGTGTAGCAGGGGGCGGCCCTGGCTCCTTC
CASSVAGGGPGSF
>TRBJ2-3|TRBV7-2|NA|TRBD2
TGTGCCAGCAGCTCCTTACTAGCGGGTACGCAGTATTTT
CASSSLLAGTQYF
>TRBJ2-5|TRBV5-1|once|NA
TGCGCCAGCAGCTCCTTAGGGGGAGAGAGTGAGACCCAGTACTTC
CASSSLGGESETQYF
>TRBJ1-3|TRBV6-1|NA|NA
TGTGCCAGCAGTCAGAATTCAGGGTCGGGAAACACCATATATTTT
CASSQNSGSGNTIYF
>TRBJ2-6|TRBV4-3|few|NA
TGCGCCAGCAGCCAAGGTTTTTCCTCTGGGGCCAACGTCCTGACTTTC
CASSQGFSSGANVLTF
>TRBJ1-6|TRBV7-2|medium-sized|NA
TGTGCCAGCAGTCGGCAGGGAAGAAATTTTTCACCCCTCCACTTT
CASSRQGRNFSPLHF
>TRBJ1-2|TRBV12-5|NA|NA
TGTGCTAGTGGTTTGGGGTCCTATTTCTATGGCTACACCTTC
CASGLGSYFYGYTF
>TRBJ1-3|TRBV11-2|medium-sized|NA
TGTGCCAGCAGCTTAGATCAGGGTTTCGGAAACACCATATATTTT
CASSLDQGFGNTIYF
>TRBJ1-2|TRBV12-3/TRBV12-4|NA|TRBD1
TGTGCCAGCAGTCGGGACAGGGGGAAAAGTGGCTACACCTTC
CASSRDRGKSGYTF